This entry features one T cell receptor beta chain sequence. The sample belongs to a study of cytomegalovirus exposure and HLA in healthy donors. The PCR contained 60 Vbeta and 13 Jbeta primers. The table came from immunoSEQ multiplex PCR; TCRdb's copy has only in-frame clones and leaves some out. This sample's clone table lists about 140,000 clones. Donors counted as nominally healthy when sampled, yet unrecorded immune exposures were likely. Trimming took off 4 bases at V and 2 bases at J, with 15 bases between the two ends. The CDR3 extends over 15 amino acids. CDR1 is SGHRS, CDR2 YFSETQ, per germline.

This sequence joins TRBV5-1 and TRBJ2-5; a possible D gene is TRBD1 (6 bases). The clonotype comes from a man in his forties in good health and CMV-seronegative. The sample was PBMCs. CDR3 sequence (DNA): TGCGCCAGCAGCCTGAACGGACAGAGACAAGAGACCCAGTACTTC. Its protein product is CASSLNGQRQETQYF.